What follows is one T cell receptor (beta chain) and its context. Generated by immunoSEQ multiplex PCR, the TCRdb table keeps only in-frame clones and is missing some. Of around 57,000 clones in the sample, 75% to 90% are singletons; the top ten hold approximately 8.8%. This specimen belongs to a study of blood T cell repertoires in COVID-19. Study context: Spain, Italy and the United States supplied samples that represented acute and convalescent COVID-19.

Sample: peripheral blood. The sequence was collected from a human donor with active COVID-19. The donor label of this sample is uncertain.

As DNA, the CDR3 is TGTGCCAGCAGCCCGACTAGCGGGACCTACGAGCAGTACTTC. Its translation is CASSPTSGTYEQYF. V and J are TRBV11-3 and TRBJ2-7; 11 positions agree with TRBD2. The CDR3 length is 14 residues. Trimming took 5 bases from V and 2 from J; bases not matched to a gene: 2. From germline, CDR1 is SGHNT and CDR2 YENEEA.